This TCR beta chain was observed in a study of T cell repertoires in cytomegalovirus infection. The CDR3 runs 9 residues. Germline assignment: CDR1 MNHEY and CDR2 SVGEGT. V was clipped by 8 bases and J by 3 bases, with 2 bases between them. This clonotype was counted ten times or more. Each CDR3 protein gets one entry after TCRdb re-called the reads with MiXCR. The repertoire includes over 300,000 distinct CDR3 sequences, approximately 9.5% of them detected once, and about 3.9% sits in the top ten. The rearrangement links TRBV6-2 or TRBV6-3 to TRBJ2-7; D uncertain. Source material: PBMCs. The source of this sequence is a human donor in good health (CMV status not recorded). Some clones in this sample may be carry-over from other donors' samples. The CDR3 DNA sequence: TGTGCCAGCGGCTACGAGCAGTACTTC. It yields the protein CASGYEQYF.